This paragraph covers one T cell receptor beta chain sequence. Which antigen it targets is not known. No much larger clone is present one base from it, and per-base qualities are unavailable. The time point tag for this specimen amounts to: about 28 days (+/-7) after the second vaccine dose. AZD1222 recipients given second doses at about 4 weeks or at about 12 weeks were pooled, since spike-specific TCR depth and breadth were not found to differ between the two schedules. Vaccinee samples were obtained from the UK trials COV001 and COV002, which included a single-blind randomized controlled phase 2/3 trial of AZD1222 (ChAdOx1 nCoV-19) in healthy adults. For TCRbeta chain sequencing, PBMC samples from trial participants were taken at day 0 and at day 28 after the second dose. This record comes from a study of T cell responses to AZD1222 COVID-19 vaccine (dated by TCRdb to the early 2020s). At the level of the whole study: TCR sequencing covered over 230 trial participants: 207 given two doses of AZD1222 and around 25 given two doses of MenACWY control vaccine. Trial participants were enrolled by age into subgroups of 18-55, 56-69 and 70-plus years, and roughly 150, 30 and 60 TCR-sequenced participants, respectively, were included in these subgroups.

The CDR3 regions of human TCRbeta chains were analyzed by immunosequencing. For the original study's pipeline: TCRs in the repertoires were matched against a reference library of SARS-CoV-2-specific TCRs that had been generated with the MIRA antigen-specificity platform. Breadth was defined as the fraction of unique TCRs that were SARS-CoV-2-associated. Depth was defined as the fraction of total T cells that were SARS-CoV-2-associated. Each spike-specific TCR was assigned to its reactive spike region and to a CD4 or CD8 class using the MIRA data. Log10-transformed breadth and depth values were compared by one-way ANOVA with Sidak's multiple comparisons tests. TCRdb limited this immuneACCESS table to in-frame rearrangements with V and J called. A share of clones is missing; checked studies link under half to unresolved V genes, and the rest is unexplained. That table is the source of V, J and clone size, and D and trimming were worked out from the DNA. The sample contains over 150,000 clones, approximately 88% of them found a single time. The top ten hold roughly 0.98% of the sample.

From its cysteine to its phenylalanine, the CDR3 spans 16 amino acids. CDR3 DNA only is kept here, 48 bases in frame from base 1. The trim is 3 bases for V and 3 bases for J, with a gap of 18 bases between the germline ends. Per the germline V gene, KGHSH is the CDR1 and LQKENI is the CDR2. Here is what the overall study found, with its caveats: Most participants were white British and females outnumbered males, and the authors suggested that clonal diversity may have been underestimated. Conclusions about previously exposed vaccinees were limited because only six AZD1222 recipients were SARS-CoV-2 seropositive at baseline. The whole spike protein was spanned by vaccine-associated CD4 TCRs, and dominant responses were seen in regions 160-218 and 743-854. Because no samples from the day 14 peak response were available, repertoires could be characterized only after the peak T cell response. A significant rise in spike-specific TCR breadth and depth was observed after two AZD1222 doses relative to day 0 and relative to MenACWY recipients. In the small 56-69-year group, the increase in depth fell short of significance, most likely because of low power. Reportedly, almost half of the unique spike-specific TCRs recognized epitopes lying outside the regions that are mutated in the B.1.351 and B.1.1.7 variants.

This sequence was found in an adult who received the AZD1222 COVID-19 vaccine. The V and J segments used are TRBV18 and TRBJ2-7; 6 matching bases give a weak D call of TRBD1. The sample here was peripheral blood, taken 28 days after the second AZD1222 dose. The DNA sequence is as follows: TGTGCCAGCTCACCGACCCCCGGCAGGGGAAACTACGAGCAGTACTTC. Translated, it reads CASSPTPGRGNYEQYF.